This T cell receptor beta chain emerged from a study of T-cell reconstitution after alpha-beta-depleted transplantation in children. Unique molecular identifiers were incorporated during preparation of the TCRbeta library. Each CDR3 protein is one row after TCRdb ran MiXCR on the PCR reads. In the table there are some 500,000 distinct CDR3 sequences, around 17% of which are singletons. The germline V gene encodes CDR1 SGHRS and CDR2 YFSETQ. This CDR3 contains 15 residues. Trimming left V 1 base short and J 5 bases short, with 14 bases between. This rearrangement joins TRBV5-1 to TRBJ2-3; a weak D match, TRBD2 (5 bases). Specimen: PBMCs from the stem cell graft donor, collected from the stem cell graft. This TCR was recovered from a human donor who donated a stem cell graft to a child with acute lymphoblastic leukemia. CDR3: CASSLNEGVIDTQYF. DNA for the CDR3: TGCGCCAGCAGCTTGAATGAGGGAGTTATAGATACGCAGTATTTT.